This TCR beta chain was captured in a study of response to subunit inactivated influenza vaccine. MiXCR, applied by TCRdb to the RT-PCR reads, yields one record per CDR3 protein. The repertoire includes 450,000 to 700,000 distinct CDR3 sequences, approximately 14% of them detected once, and roughly 10% sits in the top ten. Trimming pared 1 base from V and 4 bases from J, leaving 4 bases between. Germline V gene data show CDR1 as SEHNR and CDR2 as FQNEAQ (reference sequence). The CDR3 runs to 12 residues. The material sequenced was PBMCs from blood, taken 11 to 12 days after vaccination. The chain couples TRBV7-9 to TRBJ2-5, with unresolved D. This sequence was found in a man aged 45-65 years who received an inactivated influenza vaccine. The CDR3 DNA is TGTGCCAGCAGCTTAGAGTTAGAGACCCAGTACTTC. Encoded protein: CASSLELETQYF.